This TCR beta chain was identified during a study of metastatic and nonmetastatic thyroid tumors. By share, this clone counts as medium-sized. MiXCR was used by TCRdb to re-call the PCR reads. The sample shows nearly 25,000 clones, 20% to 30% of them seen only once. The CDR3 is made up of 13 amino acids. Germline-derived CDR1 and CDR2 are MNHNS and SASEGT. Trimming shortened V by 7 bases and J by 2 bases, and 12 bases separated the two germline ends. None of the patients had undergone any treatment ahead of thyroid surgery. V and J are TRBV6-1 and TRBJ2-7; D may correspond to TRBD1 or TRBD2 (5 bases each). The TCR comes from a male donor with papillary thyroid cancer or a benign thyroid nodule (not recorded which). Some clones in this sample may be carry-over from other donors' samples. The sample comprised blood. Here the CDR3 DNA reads TGTGCCAGCATCCGGGGACCGACCTACGAGCAGTACTTC. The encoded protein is CASIRGPTYEQYF.